The following is a T cell receptor (beta chain) sequence with its context. Its antigen is unidentified. Germline values: CDR1 SQVTM, CDR2 ANQGSEA. This CDR3 contains 12 residues. V trimming: 7 bases; J trimming: 5 bases; junction bases outside the gene matches: 7. The sample belongs to a study of shared clonotypes between healthy human individuals. Study-wide results and limits: Across subsets, estimated richness was generally greater for naive than for memory populations.

Only in-frame clones appear in the TCRdb table, and some are missing; sequencing was by immunoSEQ multiplex PCR. Among about 2.5 million clones listed, roughly 90% were seen once. The chain carries TRBV29-1 and TRBJ2-7; TRBD1 aligns across 8 bases. The source of this sequence is a man younger than 30 in good health. Some clones in this sample may be carry-over from other donors' samples. Sequencing input: naive CD4+ T cells from PBMCs. The subset denotes: CD45RA+ positively selected. The CDR3 region has the DNA TGCAGCGACCGGGGACAGGTGCACGAGCAGTACTTC. This translates into CSDRGQVHEQYF.